The entry below gives a single T cell receptor (beta chain) sequence along with its context. No antigen is known for it. This specimen belongs to a study of T cell responses to AZD1222 COVID-19 vaccine. Study findings and constraints: The number of AZD1222 recipients seropositive at baseline was only 6 or 7. The study found vaccine-associated CD4 TCRs spanning spike, dominant at 160-218 and 743-854.

Some clones are missing from TCRdb's copy, which holds only in-frame ones; the method was immunoSEQ multiplex PCR. This sample has some 140,000 clones, with more than 75% found just once. The CDR3 has 13 amino acids. Germline V gene lookup returns CDR1 GTSNPN and CDR2 SVGIG (reference sequence). The ends were cut back, 1 base at V and 3 bases at J, with 7 bases in the middle. This chain connects TRBV30 to TRBJ1-3; unclear D gene. This receptor was identified in an adult in good health. The source was peripheral blood, collected on day 0 of AZD1222 vaccination. CDR3 region: CAWSARLGNTIYF. The CDR3 DNA is TGTGCCTGGAGTGCCCGACTTGGAAACACCATATATTTT.